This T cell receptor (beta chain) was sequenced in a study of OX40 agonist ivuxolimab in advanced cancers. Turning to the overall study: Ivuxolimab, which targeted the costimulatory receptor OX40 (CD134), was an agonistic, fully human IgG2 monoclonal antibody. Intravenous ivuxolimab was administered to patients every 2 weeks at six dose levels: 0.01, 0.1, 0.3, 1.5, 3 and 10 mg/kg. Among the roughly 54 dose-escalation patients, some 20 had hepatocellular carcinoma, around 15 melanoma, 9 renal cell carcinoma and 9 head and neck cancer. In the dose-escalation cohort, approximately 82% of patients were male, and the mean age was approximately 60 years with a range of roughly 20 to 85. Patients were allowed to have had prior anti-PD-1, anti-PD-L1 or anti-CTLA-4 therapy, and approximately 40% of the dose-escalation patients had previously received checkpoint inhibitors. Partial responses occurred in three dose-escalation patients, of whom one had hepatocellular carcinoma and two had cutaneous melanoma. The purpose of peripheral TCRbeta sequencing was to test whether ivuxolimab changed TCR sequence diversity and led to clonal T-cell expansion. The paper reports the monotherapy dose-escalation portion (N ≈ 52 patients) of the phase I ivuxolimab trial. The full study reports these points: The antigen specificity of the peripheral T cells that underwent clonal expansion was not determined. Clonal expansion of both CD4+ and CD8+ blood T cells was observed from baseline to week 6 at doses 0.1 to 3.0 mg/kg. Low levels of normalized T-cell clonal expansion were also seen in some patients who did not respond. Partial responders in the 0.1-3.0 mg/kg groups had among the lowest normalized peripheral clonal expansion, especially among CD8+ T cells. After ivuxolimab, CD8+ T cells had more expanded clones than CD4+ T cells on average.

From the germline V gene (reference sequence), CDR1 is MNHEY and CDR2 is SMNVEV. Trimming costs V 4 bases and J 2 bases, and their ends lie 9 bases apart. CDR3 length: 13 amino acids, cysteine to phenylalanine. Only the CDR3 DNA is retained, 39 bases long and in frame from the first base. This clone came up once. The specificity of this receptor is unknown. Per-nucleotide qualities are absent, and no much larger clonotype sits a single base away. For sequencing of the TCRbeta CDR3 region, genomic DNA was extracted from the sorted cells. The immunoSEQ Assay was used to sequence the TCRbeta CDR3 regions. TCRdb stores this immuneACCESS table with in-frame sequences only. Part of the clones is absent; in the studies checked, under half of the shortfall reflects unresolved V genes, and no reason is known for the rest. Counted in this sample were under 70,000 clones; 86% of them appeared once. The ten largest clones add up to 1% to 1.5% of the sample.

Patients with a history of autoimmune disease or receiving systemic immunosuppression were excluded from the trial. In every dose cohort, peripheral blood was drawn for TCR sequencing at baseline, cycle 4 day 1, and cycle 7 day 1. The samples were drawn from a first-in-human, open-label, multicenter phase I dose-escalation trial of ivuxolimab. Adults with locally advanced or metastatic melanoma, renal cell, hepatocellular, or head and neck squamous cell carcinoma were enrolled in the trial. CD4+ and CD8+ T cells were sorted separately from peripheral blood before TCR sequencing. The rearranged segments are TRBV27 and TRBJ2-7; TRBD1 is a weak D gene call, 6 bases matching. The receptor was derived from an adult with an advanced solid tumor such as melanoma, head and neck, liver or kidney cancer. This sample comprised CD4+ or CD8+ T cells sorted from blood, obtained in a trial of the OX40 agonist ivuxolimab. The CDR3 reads CASSYGQPYEQYF. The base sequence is TGTGCCAGCAGTTATGGACAGCCCTACGAGCAGTACTTC.